Reported below is one T cell receptor (beta chain). Antigen specificity is unknown. Researchers partitioned CD4+ cells into CD45RA+ naive and CD45RA-negative memory subsets. Clones were sequenced by immunoSEQ multiplex PCR, and TCRdb holds only the in-frame ones, with some missing. The table has around 1.5 million clones, 98% seen once. These data originate in a study of shared clonotypes between healthy human individuals. Whole-study results and caveats: Depth of sequencing was expected to influence donor clonotype sharing. For sorted subsets, rarefaction showed incomplete sequencing despite large depth.

Trimming pared 2 bases from V and 7 bases from J, leaving 16 bases between. The CDR3 is made up of 15 amino acids. Germline CDR1 is SGDLS and CDR2 is YYNGEE. The sample comprised naive CD4+ T cells sorted from blood. Sample subset: CD45RA+ positively selected. The TCR originated in a man between 25 and 39 years old in good health. This chain connects TRBV9 to TRBJ2-1, with unresolved D. The CDR3 sequence: CASSVLQSSQNEQFF. For the CDR3, the DNA is TGTGCCAGCAGCGTCCTCCAGAGTAGCCAGAATGAGCAGTTCTTC.